This entry describes one T cell receptor (beta chain). Its antigen remains unidentified. TCRdb reanalysed the PCR reads using MiXCR and keeps one entry per CDR3 protein. The sample holds about 65,000 distinct CDR3 sequences, under 20% seen once. The germline V gene encodes CDR1 MGHRA and CDR2 YSYEKL. CDR3 length equals 15 residues. Trimming left V 4 bases short and J 0 bases short, with 13 bases between. This specimen comes from a study of molecular identifiers for immune sequencing clone quantification. Study-wide results and caveats: Sizes of clones that are highly expanded could be underestimated (if identical TCR molecules share a barcode).

It was from around 18,000 to 910,000 sorted cells, with 10%, 30% or 50% RNA, that naive CD8 libraries came. Sorting selected naive CD8 T cells with a CD8+CD4-CCR7+CD45RA+ phenotype. The TCR originated in a human donor in good health. Some libraries in this study had Jurkat cell RNA spiked in. V is TRBV4-1 and J is TRBJ2-7, with D possibly matching TRBD2 (7 bases). Sequenced input: naive CD8+ T cells from blood, with Jurkat cell RNA spiked in. The subset was: FACS-sorted CD8+CD4-CCR7+CD45RA+ naive T cells. The CDR3 sequence: CASSLTGGPSYEQYF. CDR3 sequence (DNA): TGCGCCAGCAGCCTCACGGGGGGCCCCTCCTACGAGCAGTACTTC.